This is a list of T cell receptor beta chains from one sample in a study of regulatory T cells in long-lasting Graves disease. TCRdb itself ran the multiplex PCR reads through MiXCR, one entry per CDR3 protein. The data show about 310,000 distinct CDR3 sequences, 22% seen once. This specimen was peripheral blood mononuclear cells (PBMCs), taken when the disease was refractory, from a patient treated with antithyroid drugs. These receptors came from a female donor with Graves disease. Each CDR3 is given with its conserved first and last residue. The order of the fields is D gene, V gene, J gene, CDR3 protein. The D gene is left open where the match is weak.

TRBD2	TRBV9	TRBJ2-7	CASSASGSPAYEQYF
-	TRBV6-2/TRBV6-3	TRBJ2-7	CASNYQRESSYEQYF
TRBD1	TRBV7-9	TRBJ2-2	CASSLAEGQGNTGELFF
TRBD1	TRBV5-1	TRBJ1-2	CASDWGQGDGYTF
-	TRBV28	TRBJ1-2	CATDANRAGYTF
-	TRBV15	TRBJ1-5	CATSREGFNQPQHF
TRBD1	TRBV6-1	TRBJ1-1	CASSPRQGTFGTEAFF
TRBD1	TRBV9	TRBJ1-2	CASSADPGTGRHYGYTF
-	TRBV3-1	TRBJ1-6	CASSPKGLYSPLHF
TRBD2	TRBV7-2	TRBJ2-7	CASSYRLAPDEQYF
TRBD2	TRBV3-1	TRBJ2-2	CASSRASGTGELFF
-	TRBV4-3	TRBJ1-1	CASSQDPENTEAFF
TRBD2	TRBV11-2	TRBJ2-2	CASSQWGGLAGAHGELFF
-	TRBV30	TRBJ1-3	CAWSGDSHGNTIYF
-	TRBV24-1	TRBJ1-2	CATSDFQQAYGYTF
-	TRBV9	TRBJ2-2	CASSPSGHNTGELFF
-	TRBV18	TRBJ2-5	CASSALGFQETQYF
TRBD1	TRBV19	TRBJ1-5	CASSTGQGQPQHF
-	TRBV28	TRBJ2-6	CASIRTGANVLTF
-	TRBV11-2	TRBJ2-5	CASSLVPGTEGETQYF
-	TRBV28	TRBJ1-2	CASSYLAEGSYGYTF
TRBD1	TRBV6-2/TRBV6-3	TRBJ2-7	CASPVRSTGGKGYEQYF
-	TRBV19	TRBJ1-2	CASSIRTDYGYTF
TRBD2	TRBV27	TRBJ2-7	CASGFRGRAHEQYF
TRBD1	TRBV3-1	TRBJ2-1	CASSQGDRKPTYNEQFF
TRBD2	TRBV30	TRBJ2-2	CAWSGGGDGTGELFF
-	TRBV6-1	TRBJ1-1	CASKRKGDTEAFF
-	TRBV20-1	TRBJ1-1	CSARVWGDTEAFF
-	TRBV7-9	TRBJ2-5	CASSLQGGKETQYF
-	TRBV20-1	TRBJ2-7	CSARDPHISVAYEQYF
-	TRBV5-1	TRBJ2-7	CASSLVSGTYEQYF
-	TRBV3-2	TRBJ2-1	CASSRAFTGGSYNEQFF
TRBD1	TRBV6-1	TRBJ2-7	CASRNPTGAGEQYF
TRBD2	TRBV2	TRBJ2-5	CASSKGLAGTQETQYF
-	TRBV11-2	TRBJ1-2	CASSSEKRGYTF
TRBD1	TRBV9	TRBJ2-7	CASSVDGTGLGNEQYF
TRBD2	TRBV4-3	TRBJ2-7	CASSRDLITSGFAHEQYF
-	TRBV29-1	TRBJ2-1	CSVATYNEQFF
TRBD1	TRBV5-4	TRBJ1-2	CASSLGTGETYGYTF
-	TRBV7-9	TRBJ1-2	CASSFYLQGTGYGYTF
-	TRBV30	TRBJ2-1	CAWGPGWASNEQFF
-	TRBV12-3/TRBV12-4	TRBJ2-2	CASSLRQQNTGELFF
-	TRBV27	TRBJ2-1	CASRLTSKNEQFF
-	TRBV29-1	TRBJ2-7	CSVGTYSSYEQYF
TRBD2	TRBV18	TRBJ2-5	CASSPGTREEQYF
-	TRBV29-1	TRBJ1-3	CSVVASSGNTIYF
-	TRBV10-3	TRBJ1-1	CAISGNTEAFF